This TCR beta chain was identified in a study of radiotherapy plus CTLA-4 blockade in lung cancer. Study summary: Of all patients, approximately 17% responded objectively and about 30% showed disease control. Study-wide results and caveats: In blood, after radiotherapy plus ipilimumab, tumor-derived TCR clones expanded. Early blood T cell clone dynamics, with interferon-beta, were reported to best predict response.

Focal radiation with ipilimumab CTLA-4 blockade was given to patients with chemo-refractory metastatic non-small-cell lung cancer. V dropped 5 bases and J dropped 6 bases, with 13 bases sitting between them. Germline CDR1 is SGHAT and CDR2 is FQNNGV. The CDR3 extends over 14 amino acids. The data were produced by immunoSEQ multiplex PCR, yet TCRdb's version contains in-frame clones alone and is incomplete. The profile shows about 88,000 clones, roughly 70% of them singletons. Details on this clone: Its antigen is unidentified.

The sample was peripheral blood, taken from a patient treated with radiotherapy plus ipilimumab. This sequence originates from a human donor with non-small cell lung cancer that progressed on radiotherapy plus ipilimumab. The chain combines TRBV11-2 with TRBJ2-2; no definite D call. CDR3 amino acids: CASSPTEHAGELFF. The CDR3 coding sequence is TGTGCCAGCAGCCCAACGGAGCACGCCGGGGAGCTGTTTTTT.